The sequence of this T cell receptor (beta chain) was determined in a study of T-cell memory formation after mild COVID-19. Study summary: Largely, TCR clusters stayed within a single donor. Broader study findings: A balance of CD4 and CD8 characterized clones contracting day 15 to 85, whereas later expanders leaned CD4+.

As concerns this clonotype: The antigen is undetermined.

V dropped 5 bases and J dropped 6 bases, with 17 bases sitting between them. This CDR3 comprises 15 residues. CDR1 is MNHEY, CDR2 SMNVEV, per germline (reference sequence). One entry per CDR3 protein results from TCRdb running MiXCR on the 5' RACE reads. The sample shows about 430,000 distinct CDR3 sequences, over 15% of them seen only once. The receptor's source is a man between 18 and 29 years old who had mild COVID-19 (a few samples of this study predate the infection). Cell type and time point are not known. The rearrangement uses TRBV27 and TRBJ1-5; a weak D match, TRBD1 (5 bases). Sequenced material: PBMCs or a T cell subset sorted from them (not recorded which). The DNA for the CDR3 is TGTGCCAGCAGTCCACCCCCGGGGCTTGGTCAGCCCCAGCATTTT. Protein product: CASSPPPGLGQPQHF.